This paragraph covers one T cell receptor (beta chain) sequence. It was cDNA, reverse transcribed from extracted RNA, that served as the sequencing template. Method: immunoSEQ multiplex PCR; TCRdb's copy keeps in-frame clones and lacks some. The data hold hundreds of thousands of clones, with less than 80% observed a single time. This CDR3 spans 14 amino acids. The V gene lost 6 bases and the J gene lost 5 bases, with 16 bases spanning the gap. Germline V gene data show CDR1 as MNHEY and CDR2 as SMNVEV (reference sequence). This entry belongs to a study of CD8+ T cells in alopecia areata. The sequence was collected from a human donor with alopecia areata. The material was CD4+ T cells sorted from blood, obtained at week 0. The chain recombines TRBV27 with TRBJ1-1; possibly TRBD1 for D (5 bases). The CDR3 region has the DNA TGTGCCAGCAGCCCCGGCCAGGGACGGACTGAAGCTTTCTTT. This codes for CASSPGQGRTEAFF.